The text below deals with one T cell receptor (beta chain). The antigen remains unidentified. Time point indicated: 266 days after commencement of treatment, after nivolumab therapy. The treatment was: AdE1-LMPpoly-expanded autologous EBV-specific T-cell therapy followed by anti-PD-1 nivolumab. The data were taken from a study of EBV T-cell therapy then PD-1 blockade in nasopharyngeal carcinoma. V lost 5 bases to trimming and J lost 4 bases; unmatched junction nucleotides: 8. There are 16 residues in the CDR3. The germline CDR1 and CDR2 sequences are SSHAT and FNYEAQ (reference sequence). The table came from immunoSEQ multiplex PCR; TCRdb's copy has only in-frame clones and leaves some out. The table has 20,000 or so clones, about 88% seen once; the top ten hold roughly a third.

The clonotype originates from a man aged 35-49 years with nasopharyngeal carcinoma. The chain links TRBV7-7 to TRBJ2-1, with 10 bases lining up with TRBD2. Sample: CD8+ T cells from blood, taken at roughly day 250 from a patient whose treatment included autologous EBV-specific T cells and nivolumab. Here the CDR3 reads CASSLRTSGLYNEQFF. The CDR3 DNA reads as TGTGCCAGCAGCCTAAGGACTAGCGGCCTTTACAATGAGCAGTTCTTC. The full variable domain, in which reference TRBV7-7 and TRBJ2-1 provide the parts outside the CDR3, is GAGVSQSPRYKVTKRGQDVTLRCDPISSHATLYWYQQALGQGPEFLTYFNYEAQPDKSGLPSDRFSAERPEGSISTLTIQRTEQRDSAMYRCASSLRTSGLYNEQFFGPGTRLTVL.